This T cell receptor (beta chain) comes out of a study of blood T cell repertoires in COVID-19. Study-wide context: Samples representing acute and convalescent COVID-19 were sourced from the United States, Italy and Spain. PBMCs, B-cell-depleted T cells, or T cells were the source of the cDNA or gDNA that made up the material.

V was clipped by 8 bases and J by 5 bases, with 13 bases between them. The CDR3 is made up of 12 amino acids. Germline lookup yields CDR1 SNHLY and CDR2 FYNNEI. Per the authors' pipeline: Reference gene primers were amplified, and this amplification served to estimate nucleated cell counts. Generated by immunoSEQ multiplex PCR, the TCRdb table keeps only in-frame clones and is missing some. V, J and clone size reflect that table, while D and trimming were determined from the DNA. The sample has fewer than 150,000 clones, roughly 83% seen once. Sequenced material: peripheral blood. J is TRBJ2-7 and V is TRBV2; D remains ambiguous. The TCR was taken from a woman between 45 and 60 years old with acute or convalescent COVID-19. The CDR3 sequence is CASSLVLDEQYF. CDR3 nucleotides: TGTGCCAGCTCGCTGGTACTGGACGAGCAGTACTTC.